A single sample gave rise to the 29 T cell receptor beta chains below, sequenced in a study of cytomegalovirus exposure and HLA in healthy donors. Here immunoSEQ multiplex PCR was the method, and the copy in TCRdb shows in-frame clones only, minus some. The data contain 95,000 to 150,000 clones, approximately 94% of them singletons. Material: PBMCs. The source is a woman aged 18-29 years in good health and CMV-seronegative.

The V gene is TRBV19, the J gene TRBJ1-4; D is possibly TRBD1 (6 bases). The ends were cut back, 4 bases at V and 8 bases at J, with 14 bases in the middle. Germline V lookup: CDR1 LNHDA, CDR2 SQIVND (reference sequence). The CDR3 is 14 amino acids. This CDR3 is CASSTMGGHEKLFF. The CDR3 DNA reads TGTGCCAGTAGTACAATGGGGGGGCACGAAAAACTGTTTTTT.

The chain links TRBV9 to TRBJ2-1, with D possibly being TRBD2 (5 bases). Trimming stripped 0 bases from V and 5 bases from J, with 12 bases between. Germline assignment: CDR1 SGDLS and CDR2 YYNGEE. This CDR3 region has 15 residues. The CDR3 loop is CASSVVGLAHNEQFF. Written as DNA, the CDR3 is TGTGCCAGCAGCGTAGTTGGGCTAGCCCACAATGAGCAGTTCTTC. The full variable domain, with the rest looked up from reference TRBV9 and TRBJ2-1, is DSGVTQTPKHLITATGQRVTLRCSPRSGDLSVYWYQQSLDQGLQFLIQYYNGEERAKGNILERFSAQQFPDLHSELNLSSLELGDSALYFCASSVVGLAHNEQFFGPGTRLTVL.

The chain has TRBV10-3 and TRBJ1-2; D uncertain. Germline V gene lookup returns CDR1 ENHRY and CDR2 SYGVKD. The CDR3 consists of 15 residues. V was shortened by 6 bases and J by 4 bases, with 18 bases between the two germline ends. Written as DNA, the CDR3 is TGTGCCATCAGGATGAGGGCGGAGGGCCCCTATGGCTACACCTTC. Encoded protein: CAIRMRAEGPYGYTF.

This sequence joins TRBV18 and TRBJ2-7; 9 bases map to TRBD1. CDR3 length: 15 amino acids. Germline V gives CDR1 KGHSH, CDR2 LQKENI. Trimming removed 5 bases from V and 3 bases from J; junction bases left unmatched: 8. CDR3 coding DNA: TGTGCCAGCTCATCGGGACAGGGATCTCGCTACGAGCAGTACTTC. It encodes CASSSGQGSRYEQYF.

The gene calls are TRBV4-1 and TRBJ2-7; TRBD1 matches 9 bases. Germline lookup yields CDR1 MGHRA and CDR2 YSYEKL. The ends lost 2 bases at V and 3 bases at J; junction bases unmatched: 2. The length of the CDR3 is 14 residues. The CDR3 reads CASSQWDRDYEQYF. The CDR3 coding sequence is TGCGCCAGCAGCCAATGGGACAGGGACTACGAGCAGTACTTC.

The CDR3 sequence is CAWSVKGAGMNTEAFF. CDR3 nucleotide sequence: TGTGCCTGGAGTGTTAAGGGGGCAGGGATGAACACTGAAGCTTTCTTT. The chain combines TRBV30 with TRBJ1-1; 7 bases agree with TRBD1. After removal of 0 bases from V and 0 bases from J, the junction contained 7 bases not matched to a gene. Germline CDR1 and CDR2: GTSNPN and SVGIG (reference sequence). The CDR3 length is 16 residues.

This chain uses TRBV6-6 with TRBJ1-3, with D perhaps matching TRBD1 (6 bases). CDR3 size: 14 residues. In germline, CDR1 is MNHNY, CDR2 SVGAGI (reference sequence). V was cut by 5 bases and J by 4 bases, with 12 bases left in between. The CDR3: CASSNTGFGNTIYF. The DNA of the CDR3 is TGTGCCAGCAGTAACACAGGGTTCGGAAACACCATATATTTT.

This CDR3 reads CASSVASYVGTQYF. The CDR3 DNA sequence: TGTGCCAGCAGCGTAGCTAGCTATGTCGGAACGCAGTATTTT. The rearrangement links TRBV9 to TRBJ2-3; possible D gene TRBD2, 5 bases. CDR1 and CDR2 from the germline V gene are SGDLS and YYNGEE. V was clipped by 0 bases and J by 9 bases, with 14 bases between them. This CDR3 region has 14 residues.

V usage is TRBV7-9 and J usage is TRBJ2-2, with TRBD2 as a possible D gene (6 bases). The V gene lost 1 base and the J gene lost 4 bases, with 10 bases spanning the gap. This CDR3 has 15 residues. Germline-derived CDR1 and CDR2 are SEHNR and FQNEAQ (reference sequence). CDR3 DNA: TGTGCCAGCAGCTTAGGGGACTCGTCCACCGGGGAGCTGTTTTTT. It encodes CASSLGDSSTGELFF.

The chain has TRBV9 and TRBJ1-2; D might be TRBD1 (5 bases). Germline V lookup: CDR1 SGDLS, CDR2 YYNGEE. V lost 0 bases and J 5 bases, leaving 14 bases between the germline ends. CDR3 size: 15 residues. The CDR3 DNA is TGTGCCAGCAGCGTAGAGGCCCAGGGTGGGTATGGCTACACCTTC. Encoded protein: CASSVEAQGGYGYTF.

This clone was recorded once. This chain connects TRBV5-1 to TRBJ2-7; D unresolved. Germline CDR1 and CDR2: SGHRS and YFSETQ. The germline V and J ends were trimmed by 5 bases and 0 bases, with 6 bases remaining between them. This CDR3 has 12 amino acids. Here the CDR3 DNA reads TGCGCCAGCAGGTCGAGCTCCTACGAGCAGTACTTC. This translates into CASRSSSYEQYF. Full variable domain (missing parts from reference TRBV5-1 and TRBJ2-7): KAGVTQTPRYLIKTRGQQVTLSCSPISGHRSVSWYQQTPGQGLQFLFEYFSETQRNKGNFPGRFSGRQFSNSRSEMNVSTLELGDSALYLCASRSSSYEQYFGPGTRLTVT.

This chain links TRBV7-2 with TRBJ2-5; TRBD2 agrees at 8 bases. Germline-derived CDR1 and CDR2 are SGHTA and FQGNSA. V was clipped by 2 bases and J by 5 bases; unmatched bases: 7. This CDR3 is built from 15 residues. CDR3 DNA sequence: TGTGCCAGCAGCTTATTGAGCGGGGGCGGGGAGACCCAGTACTTC. Translated, it gives CASSLLSGGGETQYF.

The V call is TRBV6-1, the J call TRBJ1-3; D call uncertain. The CDR3 extends over 13 amino acids. Germline loops: CDR1 MNHNS, CDR2 SASEGT. V lost 1 base to trimming and J lost 4 bases, with 5 bases between them. DNA for the CDR3: TGTGCCAGCAGTGAAGTTCTCGGAAACACCATATATTTT. As protein: CASSEVLGNTIYF.

The chain carries TRBV28 and TRBJ1-2, with a tentative D call TRBD1 (6 bases). Between the trimmed V and J ends, which lost 4 bases and 0 bases, there was a span of 12 bases. The CDR3 totals 15 residues. The germline gives CDR1 MDHEN, CDR2 SYDVKM. The CDR3 spells CASSSDSEPNYGYTF. As DNA, the CDR3 is TGTGCCAGCAGTTCGGACAGTGAGCCTAACTATGGCTACACCTTC.

V usage is TRBV5-6 and J usage is TRBJ1-2; D not resolved. CDR1 and CDR2 (germline): SGHDT, YYEEEE. Deletions cut 2 bases from V and 3 bases from J, with 11 bases between. This CDR3 spans 14 amino acids. The CDR3 DNA is TGTGCCAGCAGCTTCAAGGGAGAAGACTATGGCTACACCTTC. Its protein is CASSFKGEDYGYTF.

The chain is built from TRBV11-3 and TRBJ2-5; the D gene is possibly TRBD1 (6 bases). CDR3 length: 14 residues. Germline V gene sequence: CDR1 SGHNT, CDR2 YENEEA. The V gene lost 5 bases and the J gene lost 5 bases, with 15 bases spanning the gap. As DNA, the CDR3 is TGTGCCAGCAGCCTACAGGGATCGGGGGAGACCCAGTACTTC. Protein product: CASSLQGSGETQYF.

The table lists this clone with a count of one. The V call is TRBV10-3, the J call TRBJ2-1, with 9 bases matching TRBD2. CDR3 size: 15 residues. The ends lost 4 bases at V and 9 bases at J; junction bases unmatched: 10. Germline loops: CDR1 ENHRY, CDR2 SYGVKD. The chain's CDR3 is CAISVGRGGRGEQFF. CDR3 DNA sequence: TGTGCCATCAGTGTTGGGCGGGGGGGTCGCGGTGAGCAGTTCTTC.

This chain uses TRBV9 with TRBJ2-1; 8 bases map to TRBD2. This CDR3 comprises 13 residues. CDR1 is SGDLS and CDR2 is YYNGEE in the germline V gene. V was pared by 6 bases and J by 5 bases, with 4 bases of the junction left unmatched. The CDR3 region is CASTRGGNNEQFF. The CDR3 coding sequence is TGTGCCAGCACCCGGGGGGGAAACAATGAGCAGTTCTTC.

The genes are TRBV28 and TRBJ1-2; D is unclear. Deletions cut 2 bases from V and 0 bases from J, with 7 bases between. Germline V gene lookup returns CDR1 MDHEN and CDR2 SYDVKM. The CDR3 has 14 residues. CDR3 region: CASSLSLANYGYTF. CDR3 in DNA: TGTGCCAGCAGTTTAAGTTTAGCTAACTATGGCTACACCTTC.

V usage is TRBV30 and J usage is TRBJ1-1; no firm D call. Trimming removed 5 bases at V and 4 bases at J, with 14 bases between. This CDR3 is 13 amino acids long. CDR1 and CDR2 from the germline V gene are GTSNPN and SVGIG (reference sequence). CDR3 bases: TGTGCCTGGTGGGCCAGTGAGAGCACTGAAGCTTTCTTT. Its translation is CAWWASESTEAFF.

The chain employs TRBV19 and TRBJ2-1; maybe TRBD2 (6 bases). Trimming shortened V by 4 bases and J by 0 bases, and 13 bases separated the two germline ends. CDR1 LNHDA and CDR2 SQIVND come from the germline V gene (reference sequence). This CDR3 is 16 amino acids long. In DNA form, the CDR3 reads TGTGCCAGTAGTAGGACTCTAGCGCCCTCCTACAATGAGCAGTTCTTC. This codes for CASSRTLAPSYNEQFF.

This clone was recorded only once. This chain uses TRBV9 with TRBJ1-1; no clear D. Trimming pared 7 bases from V and 7 bases from J, leaving 17 bases between. This CDR3 comprises 13 residues. Germline V lookup: CDR1 SGDLS, CDR2 YYNGEE. CDR3 sequence: CASGGPTPSEAFF. The CDR3 bases are TGTGCCAGCGGAGGGCCAACACCTAGTGAAGCTTTCTTT. Together with reference TRBV9 and TRBJ1-1, the CDR3 gives the full variable domain: DSGVTQTPKHLITATGQRVTLRCSPRSGDLSVYWYQQSLDQGLQFLIQYYNGEERAKGNILERFSAQQFPDLHSELNLSSLELGDSALYFCASGGPTPSEAFFGQGTRLTVV.

The rearrangement joins TRBV12-2 to TRBJ1-2. TRBV12-2 is a pseudogene. This CDR3 has 17 amino acids. The CDR3 region has the DNA TGTGCAAGTCGCTTAGCTAAGAGGGCAGAGGAGGTCTACGGCTACACCTTC. Residues: CASRLAKRAEEVYGYTF.

The chain recombines TRBV7-2 with TRBJ2-3, with 9 positions matching TRBD2. V shed 5 bases, J shed 5 bases, and the junction held 11 bases outside the gene matches. The CDR3 runs 16 residues. Germline CDR1 reads SGHTA; CDR2 reads FQGNSA. Here the CDR3 DNA reads TGTGCCAGCAGCCCACAGGGCGGGAGGGCCGTAGATACGCAGTATTTT. It encodes CASSPQGGRAVDTQYF.

This clone was seen a single time. This rearrangement joins TRBV6-6 to TRBJ1-1; the match to TRBD1 covers 9 bases. Germline CDR1 and CDR2: MNHNY and SVGAGI (reference sequence). This CDR3 region has 15 residues. Germline trimming cut 5 bases from V and 5 bases from J; bases unmatched to any gene: 9. The CDR3 region is CASSNPGTGLTEAFF. Here the CDR3 DNA reads TGTGCCAGCAGTAACCCCGGGACAGGGTTGACTGAAGCTTTCTTT.

This chain joins TRBV28 and TRBJ1-1; 7 positions match TRBD1. V gave up 4 bases and J gave up 2 bases; unmatched junction bases: 7. Germline V gives CDR1 MDHEN, CDR2 SYDVKM. The CDR3 totals 15 residues. CDR3 sequence reads: CASSSTQGSNTEAFF. CDR3 in DNA: TGTGCCAGCAGTTCAACACAGGGGTCTAACACTGAAGCTTTCTTT. The full variable domain, completed using reference TRBV28 and TRBJ1-1, is DVKVTQSSRYLVKRTGEKVFLECVQDMDHENMFWYRQDPGLGLRLIYFSYDVKMKEKGDIPEGYSVSREKKERFSLILESASTNQTSMYLCASSSTQGSNTEAFFGQGTRLTVV.

This sequence joins TRBV5-1 and TRBJ2-1; possibly TRBD1 for D (6 bases). Germline V CDR1 and CDR2: SGHRS, YFSETQ. The V and J ends lost 4 bases and 6 bases respectively, with 11 bases between them. The CDR3 sequence is 13 residues long. CDR3 protein: CASSIGGSNEQFF. Written as DNA, the CDR3 is TGCGCCAGCAGCATTGGGGGCAGCAATGAGCAGTTCTTC.

The chain combines TRBV5-1 with TRBJ1-1; 8 bases are a match to TRBD1. J lost 1 base, V lost 0 bases, and 2 bases had no gene match. The CDR3 has 15 amino acids. Germline assignment: CDR1 SGHRS and CDR2 YFSETQ. This CDR3 is CASSLAGTGNTEAFF. The DNA for the CDR3 is TGCGCCAGCAGCTTGGCCGGGACAGGGAACACTGAAGCTTTCTTT.

The rearrangement links TRBV5-4 to TRBJ2-3; TRBD1 might be the D (6 bases). The CDR3 length is 16 residues. Germline V lookup: CDR1 SGHNT, CDR2 YYREEE (reference sequence). V shed 3 bases and J shed 2 bases, with 16 bases lying between them. This chain's CDR3 is CASSSGVERATDTQYF. The CDR3 nucleotides are TGTGCCAGCAGCTCAGGGGTGGAGCGCGCCACAGATACGCAGTATTTT.